The clone carrying this T cell receptor (beta chain) was seen a handful of times. Antigen specificity is unknown. It was with unique molecular identifiers that the TCRbeta library was prepared. Each CDR3 protein gets one entry after TCRdb re-called the PCR reads with MiXCR. Of some 110,000 distinct CDR3 sequences listed, about 9.4% were seen once; the top ten hold around 35%. The record originates from a study of T-cell reconstitution after alpha-beta-depleted transplantation in children. Overall study findings and caveats: Where some patients showed high TCRbeta diversity at day 60, it came from recipient T cells and thymic progenitors that had survived.

The junction had 2 bases not matched to a gene; V was cut back by 4 bases and J by 4 bases. CDR1 and CDR2 (germline): LGHDT, YNNKEL (reference sequence). The CDR3 extends over 15 amino acids. The receptor comes from a boy aged 2 to 10 with acute lymphoblastic leukemia, due to receive a stem cell transplant. Sequences were derived from PBMCs, sampled before TCRalphabeta/CD19-depleted stem cell transplant. This chain connects TRBV3-1 to TRBJ2-7; 15 bases are a match to TRBD2. The CDR3 is CASSRGLAGGYEQYF. CDR3 DNA: TGTGCCAGCAGCCGGGGACTAGCGGGGGGATACGAGCAGTACTTC.